A single sample is the source of the 6 T cell receptor beta chains below, sequenced in a study of cytomegalovirus exposure and HLA in healthy donors. The primer mix had 60 Vbeta and 13 Jbeta primers. The assay was immunoSEQ multiplex PCR, and TCRdb's table has in-frame clones only and misses some. The sample records 35,000 to 40,000 clones, 74% being singletons. The sample comprised PBMCs. These receptors were taken from a man aged 25-45 years in good health and CMV-seronegative.

This clone was picked up one time. The chain combines TRBV28 with TRBJ1-2; 12 bases are shared with TRBD1. This CDR3 comprises 18 residues. The V segment lost 4 bases and the J segment 4 bases; nucleotides outside the gene matches: 13. CDR1 MDHEN and CDR2 SYDVKM come from the germline V gene. The CDR3 region is CASSSTRDRGRLLYGYTF. CDR3 coding DNA: TGTGCCAGCAGTTCCACCCGGGACAGGGGGCGCCTCCTCTATGGCTACACCTTC.

This clone appeared a few times. This chain links TRBV14 with TRBJ1-1; TRBD1 might be the D (6 bases). This CDR3 is built from 13 residues. Germline CDR1 is SGHDN and CDR2 is FVKESK. Trimming took off 3 bases at V and 4 bases at J, with 9 bases between the two ends. Here the CDR3 DNA reads TGTGCCAGCAGCCAGGGGGCGCGCACTGAAGCTTTCTTT. It yields the protein CASSQGARTEAFF.

Only one count was recorded for this clone. The rearrangement joins TRBV13 to TRBJ2-1, with no clear D. V was pared by 2 bases and J by 7 bases, with 3 bases between. Germline CDR1 reads PRHDT; CDR2 reads FYEKMQ (reference sequence). The CDR3 spans 11 residues. Here the CDR3 reads CASSLTNEQFF. The CDR3 DNA sequence: TGTGCCAGCAGCTTAACAAATGAGCAGTTCTTC.

The V and J genes are TRBV2 and TRBJ1-2, with 9 positions matching TRBD1. The CDR3 is made up of 18 amino acids. Germline V gene data show CDR1 as SNHLY and CDR2 as FYNNEI. Trimming removed 2 bases from V and 2 bases from J; junction bases left unmatched: 12. The CDR3 here is CASSESGTGRNQNYGYTF. For the CDR3, the DNA is TGTGCCAGCAGTGAATCGGGGACAGGGCGAAATCAGAACTATGGCTACACCTTC.

J is TRBJ1-6 and V is TRBV14; D is undetermined. Between the trimmed V and J ends, which lost 2 bases and 7 bases, there was a span of 9 bases. CDR1 is SGHDN, CDR2 FVKESK, per germline. The CDR3 sequence is 14 residues long. The CDR3 here is CASSQTAGNSPLHF. CDR3 nucleotide sequence: TGTGCCAGCAGCCAAACCGCGGGGAATTCACCCCTCCACTTT.

This clone was observed a handful of times. The chain carries TRBV6-1 and TRBJ1-5; perhaps TRBD1 as D (6 bases). Per the germline V gene, CDR1 is MNHNS and CDR2 is SASEGT. The CDR3 totals 16 residues. The germline V and J ends were trimmed by 4 bases and 1 base, with 14 bases remaining between them. CDR3 protein: CASSVGQLGSNQPQHF. In DNA, the CDR3 is TGTGCCAGCAGTGTAGGACAGTTGGGGAGCAATCAGCCCCAGCATTTT.